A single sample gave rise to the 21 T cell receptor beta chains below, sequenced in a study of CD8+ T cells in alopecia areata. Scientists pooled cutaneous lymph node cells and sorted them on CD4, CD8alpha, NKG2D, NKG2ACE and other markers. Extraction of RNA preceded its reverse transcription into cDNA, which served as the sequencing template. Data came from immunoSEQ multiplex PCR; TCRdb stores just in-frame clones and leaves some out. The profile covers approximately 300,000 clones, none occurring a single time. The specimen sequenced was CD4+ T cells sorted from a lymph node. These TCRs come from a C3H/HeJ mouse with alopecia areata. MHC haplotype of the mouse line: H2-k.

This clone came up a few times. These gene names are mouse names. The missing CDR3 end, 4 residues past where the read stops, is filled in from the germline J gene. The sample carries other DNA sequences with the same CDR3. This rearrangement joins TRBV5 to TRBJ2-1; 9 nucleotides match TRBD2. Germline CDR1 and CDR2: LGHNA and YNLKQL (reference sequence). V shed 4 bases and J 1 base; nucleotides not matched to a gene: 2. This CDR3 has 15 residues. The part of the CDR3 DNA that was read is TGTGCCAGCAGCCTCACTGGGGGGAACTATGCT. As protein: CASSLTGGNYA. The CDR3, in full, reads CASSLTGGNYAEQFF.

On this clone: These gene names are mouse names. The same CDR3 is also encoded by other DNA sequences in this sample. The part of the CDR3 DNA that was read is TGTGCCAGCAGCCAAGAAGACAGGGGGGAC. It codes for CASSQEDRGD. In full, the CDR3 reads CASSQEDRGDTQYF. This chain connects TRBV5 to TRBJ2-5, with 9 bases fitting TRBD1. The CDR3 goes on 4 residues after the read ends, and that part is filled in from the germline J gene. The CDR3 covers 14 residues. The germline gives CDR1 LGHNA, CDR2 YNLKQL (reference sequence).

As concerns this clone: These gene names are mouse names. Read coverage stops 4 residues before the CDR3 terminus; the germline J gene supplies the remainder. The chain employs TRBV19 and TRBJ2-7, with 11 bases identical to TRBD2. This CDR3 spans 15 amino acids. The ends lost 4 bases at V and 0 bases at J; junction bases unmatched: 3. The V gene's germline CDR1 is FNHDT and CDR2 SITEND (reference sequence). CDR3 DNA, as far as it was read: TGTGCCAGCAGTCCCGGGACTGGGGGCTCCTAT. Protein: CASSPGTGGSY. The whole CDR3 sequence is CASSPGTGGSYEQYF.

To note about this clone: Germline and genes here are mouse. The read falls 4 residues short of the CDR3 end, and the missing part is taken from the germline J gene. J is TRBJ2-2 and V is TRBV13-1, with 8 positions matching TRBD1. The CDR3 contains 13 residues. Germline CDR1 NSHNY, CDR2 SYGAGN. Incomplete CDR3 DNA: TGTGCCAGCAGTGAGGACAGGGTGGGG. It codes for CASSEDRVG. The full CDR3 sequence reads CASSEDRVGQLYF.

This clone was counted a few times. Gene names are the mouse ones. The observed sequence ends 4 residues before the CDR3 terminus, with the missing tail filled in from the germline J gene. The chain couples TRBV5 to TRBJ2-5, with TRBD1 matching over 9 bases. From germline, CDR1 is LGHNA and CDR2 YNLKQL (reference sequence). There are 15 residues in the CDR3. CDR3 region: CASSQFTGGEDTQYF. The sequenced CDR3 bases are TGTGCCAGCAGCCAATTTACAGGGGGCGAAGAC.

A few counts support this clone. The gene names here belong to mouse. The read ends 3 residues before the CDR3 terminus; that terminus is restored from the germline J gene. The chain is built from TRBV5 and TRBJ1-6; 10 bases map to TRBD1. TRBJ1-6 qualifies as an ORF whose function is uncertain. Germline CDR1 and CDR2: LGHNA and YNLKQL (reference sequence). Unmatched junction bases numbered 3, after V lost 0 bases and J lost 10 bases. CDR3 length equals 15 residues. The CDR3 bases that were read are TGTGCCAGCAGCCAAGAAGGGACAGGGGACTCGCCC. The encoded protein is CASSQEGTGDSP. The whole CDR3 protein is CASSQEGTGDSPLYF.

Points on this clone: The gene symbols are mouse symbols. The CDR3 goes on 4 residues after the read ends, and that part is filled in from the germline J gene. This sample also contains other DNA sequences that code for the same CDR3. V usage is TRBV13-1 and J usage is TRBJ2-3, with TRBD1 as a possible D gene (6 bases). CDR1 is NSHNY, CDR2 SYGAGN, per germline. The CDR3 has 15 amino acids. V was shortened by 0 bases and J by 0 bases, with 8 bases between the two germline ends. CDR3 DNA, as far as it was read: TGTGCCAGCAGTGATGCAGGGGACAGTGCAGAA. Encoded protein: CASSDAGDSAE. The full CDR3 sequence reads CASSDAGDSAETLYF.

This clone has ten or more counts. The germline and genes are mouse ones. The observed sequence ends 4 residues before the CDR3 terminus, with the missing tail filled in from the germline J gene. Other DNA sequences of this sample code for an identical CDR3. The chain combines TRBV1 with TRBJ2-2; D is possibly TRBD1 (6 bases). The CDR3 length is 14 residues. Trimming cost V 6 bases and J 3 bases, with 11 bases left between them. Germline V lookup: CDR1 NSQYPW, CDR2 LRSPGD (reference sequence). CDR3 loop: CTCSAQGYTGQLYF. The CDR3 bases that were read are TGCACCTGCAGCGCCCAGGGGTACACCGGG.

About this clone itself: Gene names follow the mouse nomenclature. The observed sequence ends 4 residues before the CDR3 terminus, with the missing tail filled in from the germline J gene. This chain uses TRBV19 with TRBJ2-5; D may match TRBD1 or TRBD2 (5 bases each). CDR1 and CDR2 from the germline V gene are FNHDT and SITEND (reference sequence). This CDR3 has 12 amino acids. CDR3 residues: CASSMGVDTQYF. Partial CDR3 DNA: TGTGCCAGCAGTATGGGGGTTGAC.

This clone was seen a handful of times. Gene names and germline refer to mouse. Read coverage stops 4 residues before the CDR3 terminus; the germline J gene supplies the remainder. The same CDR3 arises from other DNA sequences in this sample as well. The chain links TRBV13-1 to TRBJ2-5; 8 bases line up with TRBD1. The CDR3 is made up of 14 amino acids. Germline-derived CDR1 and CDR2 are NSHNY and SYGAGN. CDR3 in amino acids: CASSASGGEDTQYF. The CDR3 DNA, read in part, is TGTGCCAGCAGTGCCTCAGGGGGCGAGGAC.

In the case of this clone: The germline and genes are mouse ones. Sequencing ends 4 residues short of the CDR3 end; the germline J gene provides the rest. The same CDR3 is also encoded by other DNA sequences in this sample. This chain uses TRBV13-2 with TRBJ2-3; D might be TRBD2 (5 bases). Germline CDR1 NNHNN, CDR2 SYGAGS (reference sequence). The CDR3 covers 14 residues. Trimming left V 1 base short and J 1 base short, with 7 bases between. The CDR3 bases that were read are TGTGCCAGCGGTGATACCTGGGGTGCAGAA. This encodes CASGDTWGAE. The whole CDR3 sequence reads CASGDTWGAETLYF.

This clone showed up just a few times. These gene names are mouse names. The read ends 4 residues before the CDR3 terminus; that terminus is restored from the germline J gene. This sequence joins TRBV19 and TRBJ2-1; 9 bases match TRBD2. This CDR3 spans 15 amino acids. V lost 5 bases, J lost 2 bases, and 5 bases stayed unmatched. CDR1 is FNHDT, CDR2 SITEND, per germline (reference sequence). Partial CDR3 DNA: TGTGCCAGCAGCCGTAACTGGGGGGACTATGCT. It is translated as CASSRNWGDYA. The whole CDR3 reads CASSRNWGDYAEQFF.

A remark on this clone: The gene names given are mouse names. CDR3 protein: CASSIRQSNTEVFF. The CDR3 DNA, read in part, is TGTGCCAGCAGTATTCGACAGTCAAACACA. The V and J genes are TRBV19 and TRBJ1-1; a possible D gene is TRBD1 (5 bases). The read halts 4 residues ahead of the CDR3 end, with the missing end drawn from the germline J gene. Germline V lookup: CDR1 FNHDT, CDR2 SITEND (reference sequence). This CDR3 contains 14 residues. The V gene lost 2 bases and the J gene lost 0 bases, with 8 bases spanning the gap.

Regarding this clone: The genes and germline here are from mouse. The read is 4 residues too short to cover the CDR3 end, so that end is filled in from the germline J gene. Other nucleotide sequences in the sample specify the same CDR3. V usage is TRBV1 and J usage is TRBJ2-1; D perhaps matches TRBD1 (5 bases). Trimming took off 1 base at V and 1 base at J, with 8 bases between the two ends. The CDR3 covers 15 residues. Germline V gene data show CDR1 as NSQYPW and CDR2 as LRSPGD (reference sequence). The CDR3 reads CTCSAAQGNYAEQFF. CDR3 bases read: TGCACCTGCAGTGCAGCCCAGGGAAACTATGCT.

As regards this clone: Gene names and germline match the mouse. The CDR3 region is CASSRGTGANTLYF. The sequenced CDR3 bases are TGTGCTAGCAGTAGAGGGACTGGGGCAAAC. The rearrangement links TRBV17 to TRBJ2-4, with 9 bases that match TRBD2. The read stops 4 residues short of the end of the CDR3; the missing end is completed from the germline J gene. Germline loops: CDR1 MNHDT, CDR2 YYDKIL. The CDR3 is made up of 14 amino acids.

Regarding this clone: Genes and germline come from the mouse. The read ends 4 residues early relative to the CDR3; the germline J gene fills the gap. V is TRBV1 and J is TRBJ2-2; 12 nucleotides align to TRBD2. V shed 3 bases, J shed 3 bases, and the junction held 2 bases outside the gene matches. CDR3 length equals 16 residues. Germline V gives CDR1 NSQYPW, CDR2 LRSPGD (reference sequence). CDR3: CTCSARDWGDTGQLYF. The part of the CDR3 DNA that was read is TGCACCTGCAGTGCCCGGGACTGGGGGGACACCGGG.

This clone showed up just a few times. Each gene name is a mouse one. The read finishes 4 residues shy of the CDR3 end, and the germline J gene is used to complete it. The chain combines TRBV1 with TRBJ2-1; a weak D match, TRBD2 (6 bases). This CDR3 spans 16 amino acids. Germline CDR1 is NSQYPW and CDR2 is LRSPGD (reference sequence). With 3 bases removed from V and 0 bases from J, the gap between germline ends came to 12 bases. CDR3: CTCSARAGDNYAEQFF. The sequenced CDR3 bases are TGCACCTGCAGTGCTAGGGCTGGGGATAACTATGCT.

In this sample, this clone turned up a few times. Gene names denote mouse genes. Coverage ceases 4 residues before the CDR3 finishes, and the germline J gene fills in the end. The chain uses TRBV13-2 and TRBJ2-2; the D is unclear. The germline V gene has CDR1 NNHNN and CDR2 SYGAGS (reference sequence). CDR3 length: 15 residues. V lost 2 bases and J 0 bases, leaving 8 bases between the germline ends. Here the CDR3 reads CASGENRANTGQLYF. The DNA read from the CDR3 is TGTGCCAGCGGTGAAAACAGAGCAAACACCGGG.

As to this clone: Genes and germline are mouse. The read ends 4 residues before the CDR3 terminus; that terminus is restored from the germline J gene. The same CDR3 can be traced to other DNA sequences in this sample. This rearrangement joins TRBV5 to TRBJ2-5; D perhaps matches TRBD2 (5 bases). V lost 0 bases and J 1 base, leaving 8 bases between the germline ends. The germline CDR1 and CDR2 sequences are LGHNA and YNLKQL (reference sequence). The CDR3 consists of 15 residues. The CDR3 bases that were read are TGTGCCAGCAGCCAAGATTGGGGAGACCAAGAC. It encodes CASSQDWGDQD. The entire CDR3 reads CASSQDWGDQDTQYF.

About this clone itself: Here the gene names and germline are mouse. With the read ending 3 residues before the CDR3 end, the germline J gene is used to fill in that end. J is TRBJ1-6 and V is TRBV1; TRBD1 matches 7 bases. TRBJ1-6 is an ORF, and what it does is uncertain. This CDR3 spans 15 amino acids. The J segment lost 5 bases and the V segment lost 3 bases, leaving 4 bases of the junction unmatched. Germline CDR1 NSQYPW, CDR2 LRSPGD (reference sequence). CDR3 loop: CTCSAGQKHNSPLYF. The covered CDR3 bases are TGCACCTGCAGTGCGGGACAGAAACATAATTCGCCC.

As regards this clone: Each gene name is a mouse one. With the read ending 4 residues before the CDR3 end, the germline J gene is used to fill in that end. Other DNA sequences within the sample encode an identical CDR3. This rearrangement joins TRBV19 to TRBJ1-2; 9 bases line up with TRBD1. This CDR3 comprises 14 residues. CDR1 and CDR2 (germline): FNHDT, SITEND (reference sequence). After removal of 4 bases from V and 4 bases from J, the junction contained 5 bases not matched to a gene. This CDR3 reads CASSLDRGGSDYTF. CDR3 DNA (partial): TGTGCCAGCAGTCTGGACAGGGGAGGCTCC.